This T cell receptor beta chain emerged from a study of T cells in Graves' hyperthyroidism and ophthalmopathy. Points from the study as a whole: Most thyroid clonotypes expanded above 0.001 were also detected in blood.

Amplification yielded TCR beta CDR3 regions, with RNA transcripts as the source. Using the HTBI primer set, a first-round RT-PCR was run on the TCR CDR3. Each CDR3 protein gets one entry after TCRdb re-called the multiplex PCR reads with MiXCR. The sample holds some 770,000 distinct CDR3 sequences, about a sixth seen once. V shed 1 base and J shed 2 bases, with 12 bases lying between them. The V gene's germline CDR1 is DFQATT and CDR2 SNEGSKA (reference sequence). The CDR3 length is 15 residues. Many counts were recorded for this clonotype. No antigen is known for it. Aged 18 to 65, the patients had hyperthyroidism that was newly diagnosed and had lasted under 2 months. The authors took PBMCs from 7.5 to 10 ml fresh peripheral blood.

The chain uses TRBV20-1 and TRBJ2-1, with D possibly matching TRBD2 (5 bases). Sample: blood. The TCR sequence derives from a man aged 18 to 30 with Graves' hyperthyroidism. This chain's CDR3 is CSARGTLGAYNEQFF. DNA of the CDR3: TGCAGTGCTAGAGGGACCCTCGGGGCCTACAATGAGCAGTTCTTC.